This TCR beta chain appears in the sequencing data of a study of memory CD4+ T cells and cytomegalovirus serostatus. Germline loops: CDR1 SGHTA, CDR2 FQGNSA. CDR3 length equals 19 residues. Trimming took 0 bases from V and 3 from J; bases not matched to a gene: 16. Single viable CD3+CD4+CD8-CD45RO+ cells were sorted as the memory CD4+ T cells. Sequencing was performed with immunoSEQ multiplex PCR; in TCRdb, only in-frame clones are kept and a portion is missing. The sample holds some 27,000 clones, approximately 71% seen once. Sequenced sample: memory CD4+ T cells from blood. The chain recombines TRBV7-2 with TRBJ1-1; 7 bases are shared with TRBD1. The sequence was obtained from an adult in good health and CMV-seronegative. The CDR3 loop is CASSLASRGIIPSYTEAFF. CDR3 nucleotides: TGTGCCAGCAGCTTAGCGAGCAGGGGGATAATCCCGAGCTACACTGAAGCTTTCTTT.